What follows are 20 T cell receptor beta chains derived from one specimen sequenced in a study of shared clonotypes between healthy human individuals. Method: immunoSEQ multiplex PCR; TCRdb's copy keeps in-frame clones and lacks some. The sample comprises 1.6 million or so clones, around 97% of which are singletons, and 0.95% to 1.5% rests with the top ten. Input material: naive CD4+ T cells sorted from blood. The subset denotes: CD45RA+ positively selected. These receptors all come from a young man in good health.

The V call is TRBV11-2, the J call TRBJ1-2, with D hard to call. Trimming cost V 4 bases and J 1 base, with 16 bases left between them. Looked up from germline, CDR1 is SGHAT and CDR2 is FQNNGV. The CDR3 is made up of 16 amino acids. This chain's CDR3 is CASSYMRTAINYGYTF. The CDR3 bases are TGTGCCAGCAGCTATATGCGGACCGCCATTAACTATGGCTACACCTTC. The full variable domain, completed using reference TRBV11-2 and TRBJ1-2, is EAGVAQSPRYKIIEKRQSVAFWCNPISGHATLYWYQQILGQGPKLLIQFQNNGVVDDSQLPKDRFSAERLKGVDSTLKIQPAKLEDSAVYLCASSYMRTAINYGYTFGSGTRLTVV.

The chain has TRBV18 and TRBJ2-7; tentative D call: TRBD1 (7 bases). There are 17 residues in the CDR3. CDR1 is KGHSH and CDR2 is LQKENI in the germline V gene. V dropped 6 bases and J dropped 4 bases, with 25 bases sitting between them. This chain's CDR3 is CASSPGQSFGRGYEQYF. CDR3 nucleotides: TGTGCCAGCTCCCCGGGACAGAGCTTCGGGAGAGGGTACGAGCAGTACTTC.

The chain recombines TRBV29-1 with TRBJ2-3; 11 nucleotides match TRBD2. The CDR3 contains 14 residues. Germline-derived CDR1 and CDR2 are SQVTM and ANQGSEA. The V segment lost 6 bases and the J segment 3 bases; nucleotides outside the gene matches: 5. The CDR3 DNA sequence: TGCAGCGTGATAGCGGGAGGGGGAACAGATACGCAGTATTTT. Its protein is CSVIAGGGTDTQYF.

The genes are TRBV7-8 and TRBJ1-4, with 8 bases fitting TRBD1. The CDR3 spans 15 residues. Germline V CDR1 and CDR2: SGHVS, FQNEAQ. V dropped 4 bases and J dropped 5; count of bases not matched to a gene: 6. The CDR3, as DNA: TGTGCCAGCAGCTCCAGCGGGACAGGAAATGAAAAACTGTTTTTT. Protein: CASSSSGTGNEKLFF. Using reference TRBV7-8 and TRBJ1-4 for the parts outside the CDR3, the full variable domain is GAGVSQSPRYKVAKRGQDVALRCDPISGHVSLFWYQQALGQGPEFLTYFQNEAQLDKSGLPSDRFFAERPEGSVSTLKIQRTQQEDSAVYLCASSSSGTGNEKLFFGSGTQLSVL.

The chain combines TRBV7-2 with TRBJ2-3; 7 bases are a match to TRBD1. Trimming at V came to 6 bases and at J to 1 base, leaving 7 bases not matched to a gene. Per the germline V gene, CDR1 is SGHTA and CDR2 is FQGNSA. The CDR3 length is 15 residues. The CDR3 sequence is CASRKEGARTDTQYF. CDR3 DNA: TGTGCCAGCAGAAAAGAGGGGGCCCGCACAGATACGCAGTATTTT.

The genes are TRBV7-3 and TRBJ1-4; 7 bases agree with TRBD1. There are 19 residues in the CDR3. Germline lookup yields CDR1 SGHTA and CDR2 FQGTGA. With 2 bases clipped from V and 0 bases from J, the junction kept 12 bases outside the gene matches. Written as DNA, the CDR3 is TGTGCCAGCAGCTTATGTCAGGGGGTTGCGTATTCAACTAATGAAAAACTGTTTTTT. This translates into CASSLCQGVAYSTNEKLFF. Variable domain in full (rest from reference TRBV7-3 and TRBJ1-4): GAGVSQTPSNKVTEKGKYVELRCDPISGHTALYWYRQSLGQGPEFLIYFQGTGAADDSGLPNDRFFAVRPEGSVSTLKIQRTERGDSAVYLCASSLCQGVAYSTNEKLFFGSGTQLSVL.

The chain has TRBV5-4 and TRBJ2-7, with 7 bases lining up with TRBD1. The CDR3 runs to 14 residues. Germline V lookup: CDR1 SGHNT, CDR2 YYREEE (reference sequence). J gave up 3 bases and V 0 bases, and 3 bases lay outside the gene matches. The CDR3 DNA reads as TGTGCCAGCAGCTTGGAGGCAGGGGGCTACGAGCAGTACTTC. Translation: CASSLEAGGYEQYF.

This chain connects TRBV7-2 to TRBJ2-2, with unresolved D. V was cut by 2 bases and J by 6 bases, with 10 bases left in between. The CDR3 contains 14 residues. Per germline, CDR1 SGHTA and CDR2 FQGNSA. The CDR3 DNA reads TGTGCCAGCAGCTTATACCGCGCTTCCGGGGAGCTGTTTTTT. Encoded protein: CASSLYRASGELFF.

The CDR3 nucleotides are TGTGCCAGCTCACATTCCGACACTCGAGCCGGTTCTGGAAACACCATATATTTT. Protein sequence: CASSHSDTRAGSGNTIYF. The chain is built from TRBV18 and TRBJ1-3; no reliable D call. V shed 4 bases and J shed 1 base, with 20 bases lying between them. This CDR3 spans 18 amino acids. Germline lookup yields CDR1 KGHSH and CDR2 LQKENI.

This clone was detected once. Other DNA sequences in this specimen translate into the identical CDR3. CDR3 coding DNA: TGTGCCAGCAGTTTACTCGCGGGGGTAAACACCGGGGAGCTGTTTTTT. Protein sequence: CASSLLAGVNTGELFF. The chain employs TRBV27 and TRBJ2-2, with 7 positions matching TRBD2. The V and J ends lost 2 bases and 2 bases, in that order; junction bases with no gene match: 5. CDR1 MNHEY and CDR2 SMNVEV come from the germline V gene (reference sequence). CDR3 length: 16 residues.

CDR3: CASSQGDRGTDTQYF. Written as DNA, the CDR3 is TGTGCCAGCAGCCAAGGGGACAGGGGGACAGATACGCAGTATTTT. The chain links TRBV14 to TRBJ2-3, with 11 bases lining up with TRBD1. Germline assignment: CDR1 SGHDN and CDR2 FVKESK. This CDR3 comprises 15 residues. V shed 1 base, J shed 3 bases, and the junction held 0 bases outside the gene matches.

The V gene is TRBV5-5, the J gene TRBJ2-6; 8 bases line up with TRBD1. With V trimmed by 3 bases and J by 2 bases, 10 bases remained unmatched. Germline lookup yields CDR1 SGHKS and CDR2 YYEKEE (reference sequence). The CDR3 contains 18 residues. CDR3 amino acids: CASSSLGQGAPGANVLTF. The CDR3 DNA reads as TGTGCCAGCAGCTCTCTGGGGCAGGGGGCGCCTGGGGCCAACGTCCTGACTTTC.

Regarding this clone: This CDR3 is also generated by other DNA sequences in the sample. The J gene is TRBJ2-6, the V gene TRBV2; D not certain. Germline loops: CDR1 SNHLY, CDR2 FYNNEI. The CDR3 has 14 residues. The V gene lost 4 bases and the J gene lost 1 base, with 5 bases spanning the gap. CDR3 in amino acids: CASSGSSGANVLTF. The CDR3 region has the DNA TGTGCCAGCAGTGGCTCTTCTGGGGCCAACGTCCTGACTTTC.

This chain links TRBV28 with TRBJ2-7; 7 bases line up with TRBD1. The V and J ends lost 4 bases and 5 bases, in that order; junction bases with no gene match: 8. CDR1 and CDR2 (germline): MDHEN, SYDVKM. This CDR3 contains 14 residues. The CDR3 reads CASSSPTGTHEQYF. CDR3 sequence (DNA): TGTGCCAGCAGTTCACCGACAGGGACCCACGAGCAGTACTTC.

On this clone: The same CDR3 arises from other DNA sequences in this sample as well. The rearrangement uses TRBV5-6 and TRBJ2-7; no firm D call. The V gene's germline CDR1 is SGHDT and CDR2 YYEEEE. The V end lost 2 bases, the J end lost 0 bases, and 9 bases lay between the germline ends. The CDR3 length is 14 residues. The chain's CDR3 is CASSLGRSSYEQYF. In nucleotides, the CDR3 is TGTGCCAGCAGCTTAGGACGGAGCTCCTACGAGCAGTACTTC.

The CDR3 DNA sequence: TGTGCCAGCCAACGAGCTGGGGCCAACGTCCTGACTTTC. It codes for CASQRAGANVLTF. The V gene is TRBV2, the J gene TRBJ2-6; D remains ambiguous. The CDR3 is 13 residues long. Germline loops: CDR1 SNHLY, CDR2 FYNNEI. V lost 8 bases to trimming and J lost 2 bases, with 7 bases between them. Variable domain in full (rest from reference TRBV2 and TRBJ2-6): EPEVTQTPSHQVTQMGQEVILRCVPISNHLYFYWYRQILGQKVEFLVSFYNNEISEKSEIFDDQFSVERPDGSNFTLKIRSTKLEDSAMYFCASQRAGANVLTFGAGSRLTVL.

Comment on this clone: A read error may account for a junction end that differs from germline. The rearrangement uses TRBV28 and TRBJ2-3, with D uncertain. This CDR3 has 13 amino acids. Germline CDR1 MDHEN, CDR2 SYDVKM. The DNA of the CDR3 is TGTGCCAGCAAATGGTCGAGCACGGATACGCAGTATTTT. Residues: CASKWSSTDTQYF.

The chain has TRBV13 and TRBJ2-1; D unresolved. V dropped 0 bases and J dropped 4 bases, with 13 bases sitting between them. The germline V gene has CDR1 PRHDT and CDR2 FYEKMQ (reference sequence). The CDR3 is 16 amino acids. CDR3 in amino acids: CASSLGALGLYNEQFF. The CDR3 DNA sequence: TGTGCCAGCAGCTTAGGCGCACTGGGGTTATACAATGAGCAGTTCTTC.

V gene TRBV10-3 combines with J gene TRBJ2-7; the match to TRBD1 covers 8 bases. The J segment lost 5 bases and the V segment lost 9 bases, leaving 9 bases of the junction unmatched. Germline CDR1 and CDR2: ENHRY and SYGVKD. The CDR3 has 13 amino acids. The CDR3 coding sequence is TGTGCCATTAGCCGGGACAGGAGGCACGAGCAGTACTTC. It is translated as CAISRDRRHEQYF.

CDR3 nucleotides: TGTGCCAGCAGCACCCGGAAGGCTAGCACAGATACGCAGTATTTT. It translates to CASSTRKASTDTQYF. The chain couples TRBV6-5 to TRBJ2-3; D not certain. V was cut by 6 bases and J by 0 bases, with 13 bases left in between. The CDR3 consists of 15 residues. CDR1 and CDR2 from the germline V gene are MNHEY and SVGAGI.